This T cell receptor beta chain comes out of a study of T cell responses to AZD1222 COVID-19 vaccine. With regard to this clone: What it binds is unknown.

Whole-study results and caveats: The repertoires were collected only after the peak T cell response. Per reports, nearly half of all spike-specific TCRs target regions that are unmutated in variants.

Only in-frame clones appear in the TCRdb table, and some are missing; sequencing was by immunoSEQ multiplex PCR. The sample contains 90,000 to 140,000 clones, roughly 90% of which appear only once. Sequenced material: peripheral blood, taken on day 0 of AZD1222 vaccination. The TCR comes from an adult in good health.

The DNA of the CDR3 is TGTGCCAGCAGCGAAGACGGACTCGGCGGATACGAGCAGTACTTC. This sequence encodes CASSEDGLGGYEQYF. This chain uses TRBV7-2 with TRBJ2-7; TRBD2 might be the D (5 bases). CDR3 length equals 15 residues. V was trimmed by 5 bases and J by 4 bases, leaving 18 bases between them. CDR1 SGHTA and CDR2 FQGNSA come from the germline V gene.